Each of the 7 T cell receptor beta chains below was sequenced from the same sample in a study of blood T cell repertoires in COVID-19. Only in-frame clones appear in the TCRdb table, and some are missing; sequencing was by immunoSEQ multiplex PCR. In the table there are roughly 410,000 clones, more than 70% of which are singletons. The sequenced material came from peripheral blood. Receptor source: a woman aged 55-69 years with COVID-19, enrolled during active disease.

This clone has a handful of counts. CDR3 region: CASSFPGGNGYTF. The CDR3 region has the DNA TGTGCCAGCAGCTTCCCAGGGGGAAATGGCTACACCTTC. The chain links TRBV7-9 to TRBJ1-2, with TRBD1 identical over 7 bases. The V and J ends lost 3 bases and 6 bases, in that order; junction bases with no gene match: 4. Germline V gene sequence: CDR1 SEHNR, CDR2 FQNEAQ (reference sequence). The CDR3 totals 13 residues.

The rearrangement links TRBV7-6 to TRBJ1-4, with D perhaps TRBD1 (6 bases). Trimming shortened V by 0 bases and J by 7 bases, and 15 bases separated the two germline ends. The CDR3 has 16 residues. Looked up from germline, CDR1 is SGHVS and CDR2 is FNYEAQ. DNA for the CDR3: TGTGCCAGCAGCTTAGCCAGGGGCAGGGGCGTTGAAAAACTGTTTTTT. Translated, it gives CASSLARGRGVEKLFF.

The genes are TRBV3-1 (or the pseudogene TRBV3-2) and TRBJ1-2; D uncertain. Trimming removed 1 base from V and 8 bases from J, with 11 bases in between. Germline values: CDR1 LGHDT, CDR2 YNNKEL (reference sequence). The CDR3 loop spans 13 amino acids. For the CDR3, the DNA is TGTGCCAGCAGCCAAGTTCGCGGTTACGGCTACACCTTC. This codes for CASSQVRGYGYTF.

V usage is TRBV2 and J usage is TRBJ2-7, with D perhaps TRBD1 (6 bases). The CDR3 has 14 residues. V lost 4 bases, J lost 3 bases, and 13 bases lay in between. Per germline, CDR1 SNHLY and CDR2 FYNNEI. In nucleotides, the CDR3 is TGTGCCAGCAGTGTCGGGACACCCTACTACGAGCAGTACTTC. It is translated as CASSVGTPYYEQYF.

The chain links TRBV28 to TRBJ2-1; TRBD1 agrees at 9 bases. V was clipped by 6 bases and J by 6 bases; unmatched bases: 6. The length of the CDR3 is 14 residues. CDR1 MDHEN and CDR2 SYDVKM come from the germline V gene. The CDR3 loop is CASRSGTGLNEQFF. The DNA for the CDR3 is TGTGCCAGCAGATCCGGGACAGGGCTCAATGAGCAGTTCTTC.

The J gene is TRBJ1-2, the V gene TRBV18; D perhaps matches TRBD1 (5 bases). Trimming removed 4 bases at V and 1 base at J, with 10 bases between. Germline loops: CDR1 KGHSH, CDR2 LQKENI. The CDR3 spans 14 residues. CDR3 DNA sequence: TGTGCCAGCTCACAAGGGCAGGGTAACTATGGCTACACCTTC. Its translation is CASSQGQGNYGYTF.

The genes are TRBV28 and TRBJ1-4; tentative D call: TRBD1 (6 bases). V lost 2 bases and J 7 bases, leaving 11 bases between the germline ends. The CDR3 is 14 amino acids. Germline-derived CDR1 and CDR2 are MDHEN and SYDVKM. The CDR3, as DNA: TGTGCCAGCAGTTTACGGGGGGGCGGTGAAAAACTGTTTTTT. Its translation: CASSLRGGGEKLFF. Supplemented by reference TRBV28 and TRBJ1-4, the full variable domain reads DVKVTQSSRYLVKRTGEKVFLECVQDMDHENMFWYRQDPGLGLRLIYFSYDVKMKEKGDIPEGYSVSREKKERFSLILESASTNQTSMYLCASSLRGGGEKLFFGSGTQLSVL.